Below, 18 T cell receptor beta chains from the same sample are listed, as sequenced in a study of vaccination effects on CD4 cells after COVID-19 (dated by TCRdb to about 2022). No cognate antigen is known for these TCRs. Libraries were prepared through the immunoSEQ multiplex PCR assay. This immuneACCESS table, as held by TCRdb, lists in-frame sequences with V and J called but not all clones. Of the missing ones, under half trace to an unresolved V gene in checked studies; the others have no known cause. This sample holds 41,000 or so clones; around 67% were observed only once. Jointly, the top ten make up roughly 24% of the sample. In the ViraFEST assay, PBMC were stimulated with viral peptide pools, and antigen-specific CD4+ T cell clonotypes were then identified by expansion using TCR sequencing. After less than 13 days of culture, CD4+ T cells were isolated with the EasySep CD4+ T cell isolation kit. Negative nucleocapsid antibody results before and after vaccination confirmed that the healthy vaccine recipients had no prior SARS-CoV-2 infection.

Specimen: CD4+ T cells from PBMCs cultured with HCoV-OC43 spike peptides, collected before COVID-19 vaccination. The cell subset or site label corresponds to: HCoV-OC43 spike overlapping peptide pool stimulation. The receptors shown here come from a human donor who received a COVID-19 vaccine.

This chain connects TRBV4-2 to TRBJ1-2; D is possibly TRBD1 (5 bases). The CDR3 runs 14 residues. Trimming stripped 0 bases from V and 4 bases from J, with 9 bases between. The germline V gene has CDR1 LGHNA and CDR2 YNFKEQ. The CDR3 nucleotides read TGTGCCAGCAGCCAAGAAAAGGGGCCCTATGGCTACACCTTC. This sequence encodes CASSQEKGPYGYTF.

This chain uses TRBV7-3 with TRBJ1-1; no reliable D call. The V gene's germline CDR1 is SGHTA and CDR2 FQGTGA. The CDR3 runs 13 residues. V dropped 4 bases and J dropped 0 bases, with 6 bases sitting between them. CDR3 protein: CASSSTVNTEAFF. CDR3 DNA sequence: TGTGCCAGCAGCTCGACGGTGAACACTGAAGCTTTCTTT. The full variable domain, rest sourced from reference TRBV7-3 and TRBJ1-1, is GAGVSQTPSNKVTEKGKYVELRCDPISGHTALYWYRQSLGQGPEFLIYFQGTGAADDSGLPNDRFFAVRPEGSVSTLKIQRTERGDSAVYLCASSSTVNTEAFFGQGTRLTVV.

V is TRBV29-1 and J is TRBJ2-7, with D perhaps TRBD1 or TRBD2 (5 bases each). This CDR3 spans 13 amino acids. Trimming removed 7 bases at V and 5 bases at J, with 18 bases between. Germline V gene lookup returns CDR1 SQVTM and CDR2 ANQGSEA. The CDR3 nucleotides are TGCAGCGCCCAAACGGGACCGGCCGACGAGCAGTACTTC. As protein: CSAQTGPADEQYF.

This sequence joins TRBV3-1 (or the pseudogene TRBV3-2) and TRBJ2-5, with 10 nucleotides matching TRBD2. Germline V lookup: CDR1 LGHDT, CDR2 YNNKEL (reference sequence). The V gene end was trimmed by 3 bases and the J gene end by 5 bases; junction bases not matched to a gene: 6. The CDR3 is 15 residues long. The CDR3 coding sequence is TGTGCCAGCAGCCAGACGTTAGCGGGAGGCGAGACCCAGTACTTC. It translates to CASSQTLAGGETQYF.

The chain uses TRBV7-9 and TRBJ1-4; possible D gene TRBD1, 6 bases. CDR1 and CDR2 (germline): SEHNR, FQNEAQ (reference sequence). The CDR3 covers 15 residues. Trimming shortened V by 3 bases and J by 4 bases, and 12 bases separated the two germline ends. The CDR3, as DNA: TGTGCCAGCAGCTTGAGACAGGCGAATAATGAAAAACTGTTTTTT. It codes for CASSLRQANNEKLFF.

CDR3 coding DNA: TGTGCCAGCAGCTTAGTCTCGGGGTATGAGCAGTTCTTC. Amino acids: CASSLVSGYEQFF. The chain joins TRBV7-8 to TRBJ2-1, with D possibly matching TRBD2 (5 bases). Looked up from germline, CDR1 is SGHVS and CDR2 is FQNEAQ. This CDR3 contains 13 residues. Between the trimmed V and J ends, which lost 1 base and 8 bases, there was a span of 9 bases.

The rearrangement links TRBV7-2 to TRBJ2-3, with 15 bases that match TRBD2. This CDR3 is 14 amino acids long. Germline CDR1 and CDR2: SGHTA and FQGNSA. V lost 8 bases to trimming and J lost 6 bases; unmatched junction nucleotides: 3. As DNA, the CDR3 is TGTGCCAGCGGACTAGCGGGGGGGGTGGATACGCAGTATTTT. Translation: CASGLAGGVDTQYF.

The CDR3 loop is CASSFRDQPQHF. The DNA for the CDR3 is TGTGCCAGCAGTTTTCGGGATCAGCCCCAGCATTTT. The rearrangement joins TRBV12-3 or TRBV12-4 to TRBJ1-5; no firm D call. Trimming took off 3 bases at V and 5 bases at J, with 5 bases between the two ends. The CDR3 contains 12 residues.

This chain links TRBV7-2 with TRBJ1-1; D is possibly TRBD1 (5 bases). There are 14 residues in the CDR3. V was pared by 2 bases and J by 1 base, with 8 bases between. Germline V gene sequence: CDR1 SGHTA, CDR2 FQGNSA. In DNA, the CDR3 is TGTGCCAGCAGCTTAAATGGGGGGAACACTGAAGCTTTCTTT. Encoded protein: CASSLNGGNTEAFF. The full variable domain, in which reference TRBV7-2 and TRBJ1-1 provide the parts outside the CDR3, is GAGVSQSPSNKVTEKGKDVELRCDPISGHTALYWYRQSLGQGLEFLIYFQGNSAPDKSGLPSDRFSAERTGGSVSTLTIQRTQQEDSAVYLCASSLNGGNTEAFFGQGTRLTVV.

The V gene is TRBV7-8, the J gene TRBJ2-3; 7 bases line up with TRBD2. Germline trimming cut 8 bases from V and 0 bases from J; bases unmatched to any gene: 8. Germline V gene lookup returns CDR1 SGHVS and CDR2 FQNEAQ. CDR3 size: 15 residues. The DNA for the CDR3 is TGTGCCAGCGTCGGGGAGGGATCTAGCACAGATACGCAGTATTTT. Its translation is CASVGEGSSTDTQYF.

As regards this clone: A read error may produce the germline difference seen at one junction end. V usage is TRBV6-4 and J usage is TRBJ1-1; D gene unclear. The CDR3 has 12 amino acids. Germline values: CDR1 MRHNA, CDR2 SNTAGT. The CDR3 DNA reads as TGTGCCAGCAGTGTCTCGGATGCTGAGGCTTTCTTT. It codes for CASSVSDAEAFF.

The chain has TRBV6-6 and TRBJ2-5, with a weak D call TRBD2 (5 bases). Germline CDR1 and CDR2: MNHNY and SVGAGI (reference sequence). Trimming left V 2 bases short and J 3 bases short, with 16 bases between. This CDR3 has 16 amino acids. In DNA form, the CDR3 reads TGTGCCAGCAGTTACAGAGCCAGGACTGTTGAAGAGACCCAGTACTTC. It is translated as CASSYRARTVEETQYF.

This chain links TRBV7-9 with TRBJ2-1; no reliable D call. Germline assignment: CDR1 SEHNR and CDR2 FQNEAQ (reference sequence). Trimming removed 5 bases at V and 6 bases at J, with 20 bases between. CDR3 size: 16 residues. CDR3 residues: CASSGWSLRVSNEQFF. DNA of the CDR3: TGTGCCAGCAGCGGATGGAGCCTACGAGTTTCCAATGAGCAGTTCTTC.

This chain links TRBV19 with TRBJ1-2; a possible D gene is TRBD1 (5 bases). Germline-derived CDR1 and CDR2 are LNHDA and SQIVND (reference sequence). CDR3 length equals 13 residues. V shed 1 base and J shed 4 bases, with 7 bases lying between them. The CDR3 sequence is CASSIGGSYGYTF. The CDR3 DNA sequence: TGTGCCAGTAGTATAGGGGGCTCCTATGGCTACACCTTC.

The chain recombines TRBV5-1 with TRBJ2-1; the match to TRBD1 covers 9 bases. The V gene end was trimmed by 4 bases and the J gene end by 5 bases; junction bases not matched to a gene: 10. CDR1 SGHRS and CDR2 YFSETQ come from the germline V gene. This CDR3 spans 16 amino acids. The CDR3 is CASSTPRGQGDNEQFF. CDR3 nucleotides: TGCGCCAGCAGCACTCCTCGGGGACAGGGAGACAATGAGCAGTTCTTC. The full variable domain, with the rest looked up from reference TRBV5-1 and TRBJ2-1, is KAGVTQTPRYLIKTRGQQVTLSCSPISGHRSVSWYQQTPGQGLQFLFEYFSETQRNKGNFPGRFSGRQFSNSRSEMNVSTLELGDSALYLCASSTPRGQGDNEQFFGPGTRLTVL.

This CDR3 reads CASSSLKSSGYTF. The CDR3 DNA sequence: TGTGCCAGCAGTTCCCTCAAGTCTTCTGGCTACACCTTC. V usage is TRBV12-3 or TRBV12-4 and J usage is TRBJ1-2; D not certain. The V and J ends lost 4 bases and 7 bases respectively, with 13 bases between them. The CDR3 has 13 amino acids.

V usage is TRBV18 and J usage is TRBJ2-7; possibly TRBD1 for D (5 bases). The CDR3 runs to 14 residues. Germline V gene data show CDR1 as KGHSH and CDR2 as LQKENI. Trimming removed 2 bases at V and 3 bases at J, with 11 bases between. DNA of the CDR3: TGTGCCAGCTCACCAGTGGCCACAGGCTACGAGCAGTACTTC. As protein: CASSPVATGYEQYF.

This chain uses TRBV7-2 with TRBJ2-7, with a weak D call TRBD1 (7 bases). Trimming cost V 5 bases and J 8 bases, with 22 bases left between them. Germline V gene sequence: CDR1 SGHTA, CDR2 FQGNSA. The length of the CDR3 is 15 residues. The CDR3 DNA is TGTGCCAGCAGCCCCTTAGCGCTCGGAGGGGGCCAGCAGTACTTC. This gives the protein CASSPLALGGGQQYF.